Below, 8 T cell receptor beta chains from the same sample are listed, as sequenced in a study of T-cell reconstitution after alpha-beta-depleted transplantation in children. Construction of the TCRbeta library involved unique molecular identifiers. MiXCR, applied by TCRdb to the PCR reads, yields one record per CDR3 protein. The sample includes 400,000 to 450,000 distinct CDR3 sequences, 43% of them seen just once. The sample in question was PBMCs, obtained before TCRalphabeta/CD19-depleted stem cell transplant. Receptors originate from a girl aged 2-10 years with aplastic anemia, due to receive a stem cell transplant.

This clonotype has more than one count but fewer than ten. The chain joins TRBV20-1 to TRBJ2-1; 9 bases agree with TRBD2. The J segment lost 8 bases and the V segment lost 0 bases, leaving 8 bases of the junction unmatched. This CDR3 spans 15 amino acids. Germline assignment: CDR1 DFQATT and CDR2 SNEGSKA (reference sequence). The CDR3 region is CSARDSASGVDEQFF. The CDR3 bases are TGCAGTGCTAGAGATTCGGCTAGCGGGGTGGATGAGCAGTTCTTC.

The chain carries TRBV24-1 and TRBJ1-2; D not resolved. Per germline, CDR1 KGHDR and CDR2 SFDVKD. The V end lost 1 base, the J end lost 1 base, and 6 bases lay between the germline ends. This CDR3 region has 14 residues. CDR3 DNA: TGTGCCACCAGTGATTTTAAACTTAACTATGGCTACACCTTC. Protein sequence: CATSDFKLNYGYTF.

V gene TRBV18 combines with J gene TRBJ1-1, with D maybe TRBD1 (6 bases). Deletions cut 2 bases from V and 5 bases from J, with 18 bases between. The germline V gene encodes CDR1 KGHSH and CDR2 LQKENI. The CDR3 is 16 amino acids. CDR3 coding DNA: TGTGCCAGCTCACCAGACCAGGGGTTTCGGGGAACTGAAGCTTTCTTT. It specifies CASSPDQGFRGTEAFF.

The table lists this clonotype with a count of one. Here the CDR3 reads CASSLEWTANEQYF. In DNA form, the CDR3 reads TGTGCCAGCAGCTTAGAGTGGACAGCAAATGAGCAGTACTTC. This chain links TRBV7-9 with TRBJ2-7, with D possibly TRBD1 on 6 matching bases. Trimming removed 1 base from V and 7 bases from J, with 14 bases in between. CDR3 length: 14 residues. CDR1 is SEHNR, CDR2 FQNEAQ, per germline (reference sequence). Using reference TRBV7-9 and TRBJ2-7 for the parts outside the CDR3, the full variable domain is DTGVSQNPRHKITKRGQNVTFRCDPISEHNRLYWYRQTLGQGPEFLTYFQNEAQLEKSRLLSDRFSAERPKGSFSTLEIQRTEQGDSAMYLCASSLEWTANEQYFGPGTRLTVT.

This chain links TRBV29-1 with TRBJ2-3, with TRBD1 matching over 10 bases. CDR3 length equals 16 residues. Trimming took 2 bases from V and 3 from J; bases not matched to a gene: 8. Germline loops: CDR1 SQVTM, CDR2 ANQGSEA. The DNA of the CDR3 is TGCAGCGTTGAAAACCCGACAGGGGGCCGGACAGATACGCAGTATTTT. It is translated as CSVENPTGGRTDTQYF.

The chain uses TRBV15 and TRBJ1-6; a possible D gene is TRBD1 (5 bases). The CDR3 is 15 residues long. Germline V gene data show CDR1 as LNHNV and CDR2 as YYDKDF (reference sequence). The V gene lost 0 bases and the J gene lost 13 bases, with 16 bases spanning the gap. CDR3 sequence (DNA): TGTGCCACCAGCAGAGATGCGGCAGGGCAGGGCCCCCTCCACTTT. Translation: CATSRDAAGQGPLHF.

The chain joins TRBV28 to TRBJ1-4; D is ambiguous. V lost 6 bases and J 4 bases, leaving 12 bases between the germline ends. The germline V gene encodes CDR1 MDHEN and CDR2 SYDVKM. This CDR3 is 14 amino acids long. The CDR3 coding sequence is TGTGCCAGCAGCGATTTACAGCATAATGAAAAACTGTTTTTT. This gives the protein CASSDLQHNEKLFF.

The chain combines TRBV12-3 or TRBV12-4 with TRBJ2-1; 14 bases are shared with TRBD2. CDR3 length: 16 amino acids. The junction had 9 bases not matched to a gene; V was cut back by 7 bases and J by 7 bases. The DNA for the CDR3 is TGTGCCAGCATTAGGGGAGGGACTAGCGGGAGAAATGAGCAGTTCTTC. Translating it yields CASIRGGTSGRNEQFF.